This record looks at one TCR beta chain sequence and its context. Germline V CDR1 and CDR2: MNHEY, SMNVEV (reference sequence). The ends were cut back, 4 bases at V and 7 bases at J, with 17 bases in the middle. The CDR3 has 15 residues. The data stem from a study of blood T cells in healthy people across ages. Next came a second PCR, run for about 7 to 12 cycles, which used a sample-barcoded 5' primer along with a J-beta primer mix. TCRdb passed the 5' RACE reads through MiXCR, listing each CDR3 protein once. The profile shows approximately 1.5 million distinct CDR3 sequences, approximately 43% of them singletons.

The TCR sequence derives from a woman younger than 30 in good health. The gene calls are TRBV27 and TRBJ1-5; perhaps TRBD1 as D (5 bases). Sequencing used blood. The CDR3 DNA reads as TGTGCCAGCAGTTACTCCCCAGGGTTGGGGCAGCCCCAGCATTTT. Protein: CASSYSPGLGQPQHF.